Below are 21 T cell receptor beta chains sequenced from a single sample in a study of T cells in Graves' hyperthyroidism and ophthalmopathy (dated by TCRdb to the late 2010s). The library was obtained by multiplex PCR. Sequencing was carried out with an Illumina HiSeq 2000. Amplification of TCR beta CDR3 regions was carried out from RNA transcripts. The TCR CDR3 was subjected to a first round of RT-PCR using the HTBI primer set and the Qiagen OneStep RT-PCR kit. TCRdb reanalyzed the raw reads on its own, using fastp at Q25 for trimming and MiXCR for clone calling, and kept in-frame beta chains. A single entry per CDR3 protein holds the most common genes and DNA from its merged rows. The sample contains under 650,000 distinct CDR3 sequences, about a sixth of them found a single time. The biggest ten clones account for less than 4.5% of the sample. The sequenced sample was blood. These receptors were collected from a woman aged 25 to 39 with Graves' hyperthyroidism.

The chain links TRBV20-1 to TRBJ2-5; D unclear. The CDR3 sequence is 14 residues long. Trimming shortened V by 4 bases and J by 5 bases, and 17 bases separated the two germline ends. Germline V gives CDR1 DFQATT, CDR2 SNEGSKA (reference sequence). CDR3 residues: CSAMSDNLRETQYF. In DNA form, the CDR3 reads TGCAGTGCTATGTCGGATAACCTACGGGAGACCCAGTACTTC.

This clonotype was detected many times. The rearrangement joins TRBV3-1 to TRBJ2-1; D is perhaps TRBD2 (7 bases). V lost 0 bases and J lost 10, with 10 bases in between. The CDR3 has 13 residues. CDR1 is LGHDT and CDR2 is YNNKEL in the germline V gene (reference sequence). Here the CDR3 DNA reads TGTGCCAGCAGCCAAGATCCGGGGGGCGAGCAGTTCTTC. Its protein product is CASSQDPGGEQFF.

This clonotype was picked up many times. The chain combines TRBV28 with TRBJ2-3; 9 nucleotides line up with TRBD1. The J segment lost 0 bases and the V segment lost 8 bases, leaving 12 bases of the junction unmatched. The CDR3 totals 17 residues. The germline CDR1 and CDR2 sequences are MDHEN and SYDVKM. The CDR3 DNA sequence: TGTGCCAGCTCAACTAGGGGACAGGGAGGCAGCACAGATACGCAGTATTTT. This sequence encodes CASSTRGQGGSTDTQYF.

This clonotype was counted a few times. The chain combines TRBV5-1 with TRBJ2-2; 14 bases agree with TRBD2. V was pared by 4 bases and J by 6 bases, with 11 bases of the junction left unmatched. The CDR3 length is 18 residues. Per germline, CDR1 SGHRS and CDR2 YFSETQ. The DNA of the CDR3 is TGCGCCAGCAGCAGTACTCCGGGACTAGCGGGAGTATCCGGGGAGCTGTTTTTT. This codes for CASSSTPGLAGVSGELFF.

This clonotype was picked up a small number of times. The rearrangement joins TRBV5-1 to TRBJ2-4, with D possibly being TRBD2 (7 bases). V was shortened by 3 bases and J by 5 bases, with 12 bases between the two germline ends. The CDR3 consists of 14 residues. CDR1 is SGHRS and CDR2 is YFSETQ in the germline V gene. CDR3 coding DNA: TGCGCCAGCAGCTCGGGGGGCGTTGAAAACATTCAGTACTTC. It codes for CASSSGGVENIQYF.

The chain is built from TRBV24-1 and TRBJ1-1; tentatively, D is TRBD1 (5 bases). Trimming took off 5 bases at V and 5 bases at J, with 17 bases between the two ends. CDR1 and CDR2 (germline): KGHDR, SFDVKD. The CDR3 consists of 15 residues. The CDR3 bases are TGTGCCACCAGTGGCGGGACCGCCGGGGCGACTGAAGCTTTCTTT. This encodes CATSGGTAGATEAFF.

This clonotype was detected ten times or more. The chain joins TRBV2 to TRBJ2-2; 7 nucleotides agree with TRBD1. Looked up from germline, CDR1 is SNHLY and CDR2 is FYNNEI. V trimming: 5 bases; J trimming: 0 bases; junction bases outside the gene matches: 3. This CDR3 contains 15 residues. CDR3 DNA sequence: TGTGCCAGCAGTCGACAGGGTTCGAACACCGGGGAGCTGTTTTTT. Its translation: CASSRQGSNTGELFF.

This clonotype has a count of ten or more. The chain links TRBV4-3 to TRBJ2-3, with no clear D. The germline V gene has CDR1 LGHNA and CDR2 YSLEER. The CDR3 has 13 amino acids. V dropped 3 bases and J dropped 5 bases, with 9 bases sitting between them. The CDR3 DNA reads TGCGCCAGCAGCCAGGCAGTAGGAGATACGCAGTATTTT. Translation: CASSQAVGDTQYF.

V is TRBV6-4 and J is TRBJ1-5; tentative D call: TRBD1 (5 bases). Trimming pared 2 bases from V and 0 bases from J, leaving 17 bases between. The CDR3 consists of 18 residues. The germline V gene encodes CDR1 MRHNA and CDR2 SNTAGT. As DNA, the CDR3 is TGTGCCAGCAGTGACCCCTCTCGACAGCCGTATAGCAATCAGCCCCAGCATTTT. Its translation is CASSDPSRQPYSNQPQHF.

This clonotype was recorded many times. V is TRBV2 and J is TRBJ2-7; 9 bases match TRBD1. The germline CDR1 and CDR2 sequences are SNHLY and FYNNEI. Losses at the gene ends were 5 bases for V and 6 bases for J; bases not matched to a gene: 14. The CDR3 consists of 16 residues. The CDR3 region is CASSYRGLSQTTEQYF. DNA for the CDR3: TGTGCCAGCAGTTACAGGGGGCTCAGTCAAACTACCGAGCAGTACTTC.

This clonotype was counted many times. The chain recombines TRBV2 with TRBJ2-7, with 11 nucleotides matching TRBD1. CDR1 is SNHLY, CDR2 FYNNEI, per germline. The CDR3 runs 15 residues. Trimming took 6 bases from V and 5 from J; bases not matched to a gene: 9. For the CDR3, the DNA is TGTGCCAGCAGCGAAAGGACAGGGGGCTACGACGAGCAGTACTTC. This sequence encodes CASSERTGGYDEQYF. Full variable domain (outside the CDR3, taken from reference TRBV2 and TRBJ2-7): EPEVTQTPSHQVTQMGQEVILRCVPISNHLYFYWYRQILGQKVEFLVSFYNNEISEKSEIFDDQFSVERPDGSNFTLKIRSTKLEDSAMYFCASSERTGGYDEQYFGPGTRLTVT.

The sample holds many counts of this clonotype. The genes are TRBV20-1 and TRBJ1-1; no clear D. Per the germline V gene, CDR1 is DFQATT and CDR2 is SNEGSKA (reference sequence). Trimming cost V 0 bases and J 3 bases, with 8 bases left between them. The CDR3 is 13 amino acids. The CDR3 here is CSARDRRHTEAFF. CDR3 bases: TGCAGTGCTAGAGATCGCAGGCACACTGAAGCTTTCTTT.

The table lists this clonotype with many counts. The chain employs TRBV6-2 or TRBV6-3 and TRBJ1-5, with TRBD1 as a possible D gene (5 bases). CDR1 is MNHEY and CDR2 is SVGEGT in the germline V gene. Between the trimmed V and J ends, which lost 5 bases and 2 bases, there was a span of 10 bases. This CDR3 has 14 residues. The CDR3 sequence: CASSQRQRNQPQHF. In nucleotides, the CDR3 is TGTGCCAGCAGTCAGCGACAGCGCAATCAGCCCCAGCATTTT.

In nucleotides, the CDR3 is TGTGCCAGCAGCCAAGGGTTGGACGCCGGTTATGAAGCTTTCTTT. This gives the protein CASSQGLDAGYEAFF. The V and J genes are TRBV4-2 and TRBJ1-1; D unresolved. Trimming took 1 base from V and 7 from J, leaving 16 bases between them. CDR1 is LGHNA and CDR2 is YNFKEQ in the germline V gene. This CDR3 has 15 amino acids.

The DNA for the CDR3 is TGCGCCAGCAGCTTCGAACAGGGAAGCTCTGGGGCCAACGTCCTGACTTTC. Protein product: CASSFEQGSSGANVLTF. The chain employs TRBV5-1 and TRBJ2-6, with D tentatively TRBD1 (6 bases). From germline, CDR1 is SGHRS and CDR2 YFSETQ. V lost 2 bases, J lost 0 bases, and 12 bases lay in between. There are 17 residues in the CDR3.

J is TRBJ1-5 and V is TRBV7-3; TRBD1 is a possible D gene (5 bases). Germline CDR1 SGHTA, CDR2 FQGTGA. V lost 7 bases, J lost 8 bases, and 12 bases lay in between. This CDR3 comprises 12 residues. In DNA form, the CDR3 reads TGTGCCAGCAATACCCCAGGGAAGCCCCAGCATTTT. Translated: CASNTPGKPQHF.

Details on this clonotype: One base away lies a much larger clone, so this may be a sequencing read error. The CDR3 is CASSLGGVPTDTQYF. In nucleotides, the CDR3 is TGTGCCAGCAGCTTAGGAGGGGTTCCCACAGATACGCAGTATTTT. This chain links TRBV5-5 with TRBJ2-3; D possibly corresponds to TRBD2 (6 bases). The ends were cut back, 2 bases at V and 2 bases at J, with 12 bases in the middle. Germline loops: CDR1 SGHKS, CDR2 YYEKEE (reference sequence). The CDR3 extends over 15 amino acids.

Written as DNA, the CDR3 is TGTGCCAGCAGTCCGCAGCCCCCAGAAGAAAAACTGTTTTTT. Its translation: CASSPQPPEEKLFF. The rearrangement links TRBV11-2 to TRBJ1-4; no definite D call. Germline-derived CDR1 and CDR2 are SGHAT and FQNNGV. The CDR3 runs to 14 residues. The ends were cut back, 6 bases at V and 8 bases at J, with 16 bases in the middle.

This clonotype was seen many times. The chain employs TRBV2 and TRBJ2-1; D is unclear. This CDR3 is 18 amino acids long. The V end lost 2 bases, the J end lost 0 bases, and 17 bases lay between the germline ends. The germline CDR1 and CDR2 sequences are SNHLY and FYNNEI. CDR3 amino acids: CASSESPPSMSSYNEQFF. The CDR3 nucleotides read TGTGCCAGCAGTGAAAGTCCCCCTAGTATGAGCTCCTACAATGAGCAGTTCTTC.

A note on this clonotype: A clone one base away is much larger, so this may be a read error. The chain recombines TRBV7-2 with TRBJ1-1, with D maybe TRBD1 (6 bases). The germline V gene encodes CDR1 SGHTA and CDR2 FQGNSA. The length of the CDR3 is 14 residues. Trimming shortened V by 10 bases and J by 3 bases, and 18 bases separated the two germline ends. CDR3 sequence reads: CAIPTGNGYTEAFF. The CDR3, as DNA: TGTGCCATTCCAACAGGGAATGGGTACACTGAAGCTTTCTTT.

CDR3 sequence (DNA): TGTGCCAGCAGGGGAGCGGGAGGGAGGGGAAATGAGCAGTTCTTC. Protein: CASRGAGGRGNEQFF. The genes are TRBV2 and TRBJ2-1; 10 bases are a match to TRBD2. Germline CDR1 and CDR2: SNHLY and FYNNEI. V lost 6 bases to trimming and J lost 7 bases; unmatched junction nucleotides: 9. The CDR3 consists of 15 residues.